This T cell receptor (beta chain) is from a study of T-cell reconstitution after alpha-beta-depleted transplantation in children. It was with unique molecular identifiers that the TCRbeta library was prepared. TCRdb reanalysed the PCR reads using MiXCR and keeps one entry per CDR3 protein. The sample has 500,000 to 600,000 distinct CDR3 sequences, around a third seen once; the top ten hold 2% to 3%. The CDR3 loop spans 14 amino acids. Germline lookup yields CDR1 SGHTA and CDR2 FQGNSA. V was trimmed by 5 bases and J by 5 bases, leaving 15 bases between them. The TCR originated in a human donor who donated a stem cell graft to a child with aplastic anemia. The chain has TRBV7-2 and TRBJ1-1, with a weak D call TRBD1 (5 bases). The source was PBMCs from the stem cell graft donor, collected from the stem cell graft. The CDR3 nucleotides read TGTGCCAGCAGCCTTCGGGGGTTGAGGACTGAAGCTTTCTTT. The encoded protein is CASSLRGLRTEAFF.